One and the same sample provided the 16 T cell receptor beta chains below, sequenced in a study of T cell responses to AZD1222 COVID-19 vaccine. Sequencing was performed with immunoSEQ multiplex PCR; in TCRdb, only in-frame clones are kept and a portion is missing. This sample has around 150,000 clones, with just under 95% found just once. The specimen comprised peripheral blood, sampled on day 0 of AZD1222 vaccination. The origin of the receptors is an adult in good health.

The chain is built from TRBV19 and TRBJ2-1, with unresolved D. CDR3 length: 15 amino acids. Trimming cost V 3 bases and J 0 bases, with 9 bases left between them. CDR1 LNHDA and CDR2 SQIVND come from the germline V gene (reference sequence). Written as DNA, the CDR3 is TGTGCCAGTAGTATTGCCGAGAGCTCCTACAATGAGCAGTTCTTC. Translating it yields CASSIAESSYNEQFF.

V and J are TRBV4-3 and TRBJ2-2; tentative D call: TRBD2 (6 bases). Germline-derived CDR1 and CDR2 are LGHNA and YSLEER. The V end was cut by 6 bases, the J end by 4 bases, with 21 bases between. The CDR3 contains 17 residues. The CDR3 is CASRHSAAGSTTGELFF. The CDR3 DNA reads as TGCGCCAGCAGACATTCGGCCGCGGGGTCGACCACCGGGGAGCTGTTTTTT.

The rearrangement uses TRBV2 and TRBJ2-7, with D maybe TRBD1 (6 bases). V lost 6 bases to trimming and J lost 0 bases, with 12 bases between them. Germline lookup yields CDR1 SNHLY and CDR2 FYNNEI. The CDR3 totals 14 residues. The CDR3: CASSQRDTSYEQYF. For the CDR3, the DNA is TGTGCCAGCAGCCAACGGGACACCTCCTACGAGCAGTACTTC. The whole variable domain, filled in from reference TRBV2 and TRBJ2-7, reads EPEVTQTPSHQVTQMGQEVILRCVPISNHLYFYWYRQILGQKVEFLVSFYNNEISEKSEIFDDQFSVERPDGSNFTLKIRSTKLEDSAMYFCASSQRDTSYEQYFGPGTRLTVT.

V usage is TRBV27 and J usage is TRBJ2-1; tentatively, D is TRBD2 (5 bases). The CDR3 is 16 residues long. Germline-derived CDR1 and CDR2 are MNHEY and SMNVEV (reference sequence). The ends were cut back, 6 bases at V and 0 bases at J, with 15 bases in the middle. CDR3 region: CASREDPSSSYNEQFF. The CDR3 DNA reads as TGTGCCAGCAGGGAGGACCCTAGCTCCTCCTACAATGAGCAGTTCTTC.

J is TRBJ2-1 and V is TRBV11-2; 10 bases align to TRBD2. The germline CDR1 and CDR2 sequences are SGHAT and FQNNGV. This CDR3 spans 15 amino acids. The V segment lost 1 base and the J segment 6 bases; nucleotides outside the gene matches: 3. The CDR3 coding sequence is TGTGCCAGCAGCTTAGTAGCGGGAGGAATCAATGAGCAGTTCTTC. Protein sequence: CASSLVAGGINEQFF.

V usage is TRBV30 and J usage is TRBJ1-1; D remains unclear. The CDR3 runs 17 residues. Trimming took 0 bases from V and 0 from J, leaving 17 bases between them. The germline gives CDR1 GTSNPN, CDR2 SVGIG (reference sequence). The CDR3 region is CAWSVLLRRIMNTEAFF. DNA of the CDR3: TGTGCCTGGAGTGTACTCCTACGGAGGATCATGAACACTGAAGCTTTCTTT. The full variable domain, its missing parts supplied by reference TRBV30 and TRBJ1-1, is SQTIHQWPATLVQPVGSPLSLECTVEGTSNPNLYWYRQAAGRGLQLLFYSVGIGQISSEVPQNLSASRPQDRQFILSSKKLLLSDSGFYLCAWSVLLRRIMNTEAFFGQGTRLTVV.

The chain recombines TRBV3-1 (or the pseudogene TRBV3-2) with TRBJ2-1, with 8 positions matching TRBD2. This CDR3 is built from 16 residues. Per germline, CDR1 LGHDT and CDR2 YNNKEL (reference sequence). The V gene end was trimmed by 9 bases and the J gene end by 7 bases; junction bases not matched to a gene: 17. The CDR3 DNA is TGTGCCAGTTCCTCCTGGGAGAGCGGGAGTTGGAATGAGCAGTTCTTC. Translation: CASSSWESGSWNEQFF.

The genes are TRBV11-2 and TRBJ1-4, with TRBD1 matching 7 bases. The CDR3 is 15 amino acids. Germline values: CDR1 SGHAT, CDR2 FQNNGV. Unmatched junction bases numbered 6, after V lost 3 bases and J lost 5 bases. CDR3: CASSFLPGQNEKLFF. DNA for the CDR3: TGTGCCAGCAGCTTTTTACCGGGACAGAATGAAAAACTGTTTTTT.

Written as DNA, the CDR3 is TGCGCCAGCAGCCAAGCGACAGGGGGCAGGATCGGGGAGCTGTTTTTT. Its translation: CASSQATGGRIGELFF. The chain combines TRBV4-1 with TRBJ2-2; TRBD1 matches at 10 bases. This CDR3 contains 16 residues. Trimming cost V 1 base and J 7 bases; bases outside gene matches: 6. Looked up from germline, CDR1 is MGHRA and CDR2 is YSYEKL.

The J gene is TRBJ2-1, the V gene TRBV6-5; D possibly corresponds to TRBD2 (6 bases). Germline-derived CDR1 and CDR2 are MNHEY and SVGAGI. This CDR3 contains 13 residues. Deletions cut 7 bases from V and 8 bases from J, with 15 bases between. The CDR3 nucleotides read TGTGCCAGCACCCTCCGGCGGGGAGATGAGCAGTTCTTC. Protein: CASTLRRGDEQFF.

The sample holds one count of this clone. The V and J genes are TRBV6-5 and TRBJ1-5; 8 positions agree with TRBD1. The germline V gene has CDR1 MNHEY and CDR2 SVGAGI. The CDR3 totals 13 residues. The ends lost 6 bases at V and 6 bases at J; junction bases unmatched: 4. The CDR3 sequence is CASRTGELQPQHF. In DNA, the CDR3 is TGTGCCAGCAGGACAGGGGAGCTTCAGCCCCAGCATTTT.

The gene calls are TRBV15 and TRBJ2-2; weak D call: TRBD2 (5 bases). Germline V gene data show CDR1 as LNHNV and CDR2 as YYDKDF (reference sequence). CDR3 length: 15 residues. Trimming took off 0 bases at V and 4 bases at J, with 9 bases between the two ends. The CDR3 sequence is CATSRDLRGTGELFF. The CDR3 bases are TGTGCCACCAGCAGAGATCTCCGGGGCACCGGGGAGCTGTTTTTT.

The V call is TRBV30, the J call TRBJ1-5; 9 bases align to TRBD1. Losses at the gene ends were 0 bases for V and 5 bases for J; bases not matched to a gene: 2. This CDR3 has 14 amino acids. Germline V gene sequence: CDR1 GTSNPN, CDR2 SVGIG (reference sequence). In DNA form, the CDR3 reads TGTGCCTGGAGTGTATGGACAGGGGATCAGCCCCAGCATTTT. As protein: CAWSVWTGDQPQHF.

The chain's CDR3 is CASSQSRLYQPQHF. CDR3 coding DNA: TGTGCCAGCAGCCAAAGCAGGCTCTATCAGCCCCAGCATTTT. The V and J genes are TRBV3-1 (or the pseudogene TRBV3-2) and TRBJ1-5; D gene ambiguous. V was cut by 2 bases and J by 5 bases, with 10 bases left in between. The V gene's germline CDR1 is LGHDT and CDR2 YNNKEL (reference sequence). The CDR3 is 14 residues long.

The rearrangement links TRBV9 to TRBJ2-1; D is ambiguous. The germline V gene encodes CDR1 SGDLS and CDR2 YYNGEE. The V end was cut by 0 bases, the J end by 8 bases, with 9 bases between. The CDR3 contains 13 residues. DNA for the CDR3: TGTGCCAGCAGCGTAGCCAGTCGGCATGAGCAGTTCTTC. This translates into CASSVASRHEQFF.

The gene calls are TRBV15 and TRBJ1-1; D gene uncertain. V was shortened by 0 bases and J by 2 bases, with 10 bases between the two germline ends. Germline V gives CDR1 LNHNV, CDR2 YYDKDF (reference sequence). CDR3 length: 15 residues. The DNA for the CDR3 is TGTGCCACCAGCAGAGATGGCAGCCCAAACACTGAAGCTTTCTTT. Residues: CATSRDGSPNTEAFF.